Reported below is one T cell receptor beta chain. The antigen is unknown. The data stem from a study of T cell responses to AZD1222 COVID-19 vaccine. Study-wide findings and caveats: Donors in the cohort were predominantly white British and more often female, and clonal diversity was possibly underestimated. CD4 TCRs linked to vaccination spanned spike, dominating at 160-218 and 743-854.

Clones were read by immunoSEQ multiplex PCR, and TCRdb kept only the in-frame ones, dropping some. Of about 210,000 clones listed, around 94% were seen once; the top ten hold around 1.7%. The CDR3 runs 15 residues. V dropped 1 base and J dropped 2 bases, with 15 bases sitting between them. From germline, CDR1 is GTSNPN and CDR2 SVGIG (reference sequence). The rearrangement joins TRBV30 to TRBJ2-7; D possibly matches TRBD1 or TRBD2 (5 bases each). The starting material was peripheral blood, obtained 28 days after the second dose of the MenACWY control vaccine. The source is an adult who received the MenACWY meningococcal vaccine as a control. The CDR3 bases are TGTGCCTGGAGTGGCCTCCGGGACCCCCCCTACGAGCAGTACTTC. It is translated as CAWSGLRDPPYEQYF. Full variable domain (outside the CDR3, taken from reference TRBV30 and TRBJ2-7): SQTIHQWPATLVQPVGSPLSLECTVEGTSNPNLYWYRQAAGRGLQLLFYSVGIGQISSEVPQNLSASRPQDRQFILSSKKLLLSDSGFYLCAWSGLRDPPYEQYFGPGTRLTVT.